This TCR beta chain was observed in a study of blood T cell repertoires in COVID-19. Overall study: Researchers got acute and convalescent COVID-19 samples from the United States, Italy and Spain. PBMCs, B-cell-depleted T cells, or T cells were the source of the cDNA or gDNA that made up the material.

CDR1 LNHDA and CDR2 SQIVND come from the germline V gene (reference sequence). This CDR3 spans 15 amino acids. Trimming pared 10 bases from V and 7 bases from J, leaving 25 bases between. As originally analysed: Reference gene primer amplification gave nucleated cell count estimates. TCRdb's table, derived via immunoSEQ multiplex PCR, lists solely in-frame clones and lacks some. V, J and clone size were drawn from that table, and D and trimming were deduced from the DNA. The sample records 95,000 to 120,000 clones, roughly 80% being singletons. What was sequenced was peripheral blood. This TCR came from a man aged 50 to 59 with acute or convalescent COVID-19. The chain is built from TRBV19 and TRBJ1-2; TRBD1 might be the D (6 bases). The CDR3 spells CATHPDTGTTSGYTF. The CDR3 DNA is TGTGCCACCCACCCTGATACAGGGACCACTTCTGGCTACACCTTC. Drawing the rest from reference TRBV19 and TRBJ1-2, the complete variable domain is DGGITQSPKYLFRKEGQNVTLSCEQNLNHDAMYWYRQDPGQGLRLIYYSQIVNDFQKGDIAEGYSVSREKKESFPLTVTSAQKNPTAFYLCATHPDTGTTSGYTFGSGTRLTVV.